This passage covers 30 T cell receptor beta chains from one sample sequenced in a study of blood T cell repertoires in COVID-19. Data came from immunoSEQ multiplex PCR; TCRdb stores just in-frame clones and leaves some out. Of approximately 350,000 clones detected, 85% to 90% appear once; the ten largest clones hold about 1%. The sample was PBMCs or T cells enriched from blood (not recorded which). All receptors come from a man younger than 35 who had recovered from COVID-19.

The chain recombines TRBV3-1 (or the pseudogene TRBV3-2) with TRBJ2-7; 11 bases fit TRBD2. The junction had 13 bases not matched to a gene; V was cut back by 4 bases and J by 2 bases. The CDR3 sequence is 18 residues long. The germline V gene encodes CDR1 LGHDT and CDR2 YNNKEL (reference sequence). In DNA form, the CDR3 reads TGTGCCAGCAGCCCAGGGGTACCCCGACTAGCGGGACCCTACGAGCAGTACTTC. It translates to CASSPGVPRLAGPYEQYF.

The gene calls are TRBV7-2 and TRBJ2-3; D not certain. From germline, CDR1 is SGHTA and CDR2 FQGNSA. This CDR3 contains 14 residues. V lost 3 bases, J lost 3 bases, and 10 bases lay in between. The DNA for the CDR3 is TGTGCCAGCAGCTTGGCTCCATGGACAGATACGCAGTATTTT. Protein product: CASSLAPWTDTQYF.

This chain uses TRBV28 with TRBJ2-7; 7 bases are a match to TRBD1. This CDR3 is 18 amino acids long. Germline V gives CDR1 MDHEN, CDR2 SYDVKM. Trimming took 6 bases from V and 7 from J; bases not matched to a gene: 24. In DNA, the CDR3 is TGTGCCAGCAGCCATAGACGAGGAAAGGGGGCCATAGCTGGGGAGCAGTACTTC. Translating gives CASSHRRGKGAIAGEQYF.

This sequence joins TRBV10-2 and TRBJ2-1; TRBD1 agrees at 8 bases. Germline-derived CDR1 and CDR2 are WSHSY and SAAADI. Unmatched junction bases numbered 6, after V lost 4 bases and J lost 7 bases. The CDR3 has 14 residues. The CDR3 DNA sequence: TGCGCCAGCAGTGTCAGGGGGCAGGGGAATGAGCAGTTCTTC. Translation gives CASSVRGQGNEQFF.

V is TRBV28 and J is TRBJ1-1; no clear D. V gave up 8 bases and J gave up 6 bases, with 13 bases separating them. Germline V gives CDR1 MDHEN, CDR2 SYDVKM. The CDR3 runs 12 residues. In DNA, the CDR3 is TGTGCCAGCGGGTGGAGGAAACCTGAAGCTTTCTTT. This translates into CASGWRKPEAFF.

The chain links TRBV5-1 to TRBJ2-3; TRBD1 might be the D (5 bases). The CDR3 covers 13 residues. V was pared by 3 bases and J by 6 bases, with 11 bases between. Germline CDR1 reads SGHRS; CDR2 reads YFSETQ. CDR3 amino acids: CASSSSPGDTQYF. The CDR3 DNA follows: TGCGCCAGCAGCTCATCTCCAGGGGATACGCAGTATTTT.

The J gene is TRBJ2-7, the V gene TRBV6-4; the match to TRBD1 covers 8 bases. The CDR3 spans 14 residues. From germline, CDR1 is MRHNA and CDR2 SNTAGT. Trimming took 3 bases from V and 2 from J; bases not matched to a gene: 3. The CDR3 DNA follows: TGTGCCAGCAGTGAGGGGACAGGAACCTACGAGCAGTACTTC. It specifies CASSEGTGTYEQYF.

V gene TRBV3-1 (or the pseudogene TRBV3-2) combines with J gene TRBJ1-1, with D uncertain. The CDR3 contains 13 residues. The germline gives CDR1 LGHDT, CDR2 YNNKEL (reference sequence). V was pared by 0 bases and J by 6 bases, with 8 bases between. The CDR3 region is CASSQDRRAEAFF. As DNA, the CDR3 is TGTGCCAGCAGCCAAGATAGGCGGGCTGAAGCTTTCTTT.

The chain employs TRBV7-3 and TRBJ1-1, with D maybe TRBD1 (6 bases). The ends were cut back, 2 bases at V and 5 bases at J, with 9 bases in the middle. From germline, CDR1 is SGHTA and CDR2 FQGTGA. The CDR3 extends over 13 amino acids. The CDR3 reads CASSLGGRTEAFF. Here the CDR3 DNA reads TGTGCCAGCAGCTTAGGGGGCCGGACTGAAGCTTTCTTT.

J is TRBJ2-1 and V is TRBV28, with 9 nucleotides matching TRBD2. The CDR3 spans 14 residues. The V segment lost 10 bases and the J segment 1 base; nucleotides outside the gene matches: 5. Germline-derived CDR1 and CDR2 are MDHEN and SYDVKM. The CDR3 is CATKTSGSYNEQFF. CDR3 in DNA: TGTGCCACCAAGACTAGCGGATCCTACAATGAGCAGTTCTTC.

The chain is built from TRBV6-4 and TRBJ2-2; TRBD1 might be the D (7 bases). Trimming took off 4 bases at V and 3 bases at J, with 12 bases between the two ends. The CDR3 extends over 15 amino acids. Germline V gene lookup returns CDR1 MRHNA and CDR2 SNTAGT. Here the CDR3 reads CASSAQGGDTGELFF. The CDR3 DNA is TGTGCCAGCAGTGCTCAGGGGGGAGACACCGGGGAGCTGTTTTTT.

The CDR3 bases are TGTGCCAGCGGACAGGCCTACTACGAGCAGTACTTC. Translating gives CASGQAYYEQYF. The chain has TRBV28 and TRBJ2-7; 7 bases are a match to TRBD1. Germline-derived CDR1 and CDR2 are MDHEN and SYDVKM. V shed 8 bases, J shed 3 bases, and the junction held 4 bases outside the gene matches. This CDR3 contains 12 residues.

A note on this clone: The same CDR3 also results from other DNA sequences found in this sample. This chain connects TRBV6-5 to TRBJ2-7; 9 bases fit TRBD1. Trimming cost V 5 bases and J 4 bases; bases outside gene matches: 6. Germline CDR1 and CDR2: MNHEY and SVGAGI. CDR3 length equals 14 residues. DNA for the CDR3: TGTGCCAGCAGTCCCGGGACAGGGTCTTACGAGCAGTACTTC. Protein: CASSPGTGSYEQYF.

The chain couples TRBV29-1 to TRBJ2-1, with a tentative D call TRBD2 (6 bases). The CDR3 sequence is 12 residues long. V lost 4 bases and J 5 bases, leaving 9 bases between the germline ends. From germline, CDR1 is SQVTM and CDR2 ANQGSEA. The CDR3 DNA reads TGCAGCGTTGTTGGGAGGAACAATGAGCAGTTCTTC. Its translation: CSVVGRNNEQFF.

J is TRBJ2-7 and V is TRBV29-1, with D maybe TRBD2 (6 bases). Trimming shortened V by 4 bases and J by 4 bases, and 11 bases separated the two germline ends. CDR3 length: 12 amino acids. From germline, CDR1 is SQVTM and CDR2 ANQGSEA. CDR3 region: CSVGGNNYEQYF. In nucleotides, the CDR3 is TGCAGCGTTGGCGGGAACAATTACGAGCAGTACTTC.

The chain is built from TRBV4-2 and TRBJ2-5; D remains ambiguous. Looked up from germline, CDR1 is LGHNA and CDR2 is YNFKEQ. The CDR3 loop spans 14 amino acids. Trimming removed 4 bases from V and 5 bases from J, with 14 bases in between. In nucleotides, the CDR3 is TGTGCCAGCAGCCTGGGCGCGACCCTGGAGACCCAGTACTTC. The encoded protein is CASSLGATLETQYF.

The chain combines TRBV7-2 with TRBJ2-5; 10 bases match TRBD2. The germline V gene encodes CDR1 SGHTA and CDR2 FQGNSA. V lost 2 bases, J lost 5 bases, and 11 bases stayed unmatched. This CDR3 is built from 17 residues. The CDR3 loop reads CASSLMGRTSGQETQYF. DNA of the CDR3: TGTGCCAGCAGCTTAATGGGTCGGACTAGCGGTCAGGAGACCCAGTACTTC. Filled out from reference TRBV7-2 and TRBJ2-5, the complete variable domain reads GAGVSQSPSNKVTEKGKDVELRCDPISGHTALYWYRQSLGQGLEFLIYFQGNSAPDKSGLPSDRFSAERTGGSVSTLTIQRTQQEDSAVYLCASSLMGRTSGQETQYFGPGTRLLVL.

CDR3 in amino acids: CASSLETGQETQYF. In DNA, the CDR3 is TGCGCCAGCAGCTTGGAGACAGGCCAAGAGACCCAGTACTTC. The chain joins TRBV5-1 to TRBJ2-5; D is possibly TRBD1 (6 bases). The V end lost 0 bases, the J end lost 1 base, and 7 bases lay between the germline ends. Per the germline V gene, CDR1 is SGHRS and CDR2 is YFSETQ. The CDR3 is 14 amino acids. The entire variable domain, with the rest obtained from reference TRBV5-1 and TRBJ2-5, is as follows: KAGVTQTPRYLIKTRGQQVTLSCSPISGHRSVSWYQQTPGQGLQFLFEYFSETQRNKGNFPGRFSGRQFSNSRSEMNVSTLELGDSALYLCASSLETGQETQYFGPGTRLLVL.

The chain carries TRBV20-1 and TRBJ1-1; tentative D call: TRBD1 (5 bases). Per the germline V gene, CDR1 is DFQATT and CDR2 is SNEGSKA (reference sequence). V was pared by 0 bases and J by 8 bases, with 7 bases between. This CDR3 is built from 11 residues. The CDR3 reads CSARDRGEAFF. The CDR3, as DNA: TGCAGTGCTAGAGATCGGGGGGAAGCTTTCTTT.

V usage is TRBV13 and J usage is TRBJ1-1; the D gene is possibly TRBD1 (5 bases). The CDR3 spans 14 residues. Germline loops: CDR1 PRHDT, CDR2 FYEKMQ (reference sequence). Trimming took 5 bases from V and 2 from J, leaving 12 bases between them. The CDR3 bases are TGTGCCAGCAGCCTTGGACATTCTAACACTGAAGCTTTCTTT. This sequence encodes CASSLGHSNTEAFF.

The genes are TRBV3-1 (or the pseudogene TRBV3-2) and TRBJ1-2; D is ambiguous. V dropped 1 base and J dropped 8 bases, with 17 bases sitting between them. Germline lookup yields CDR1 LGHDT and CDR2 YNNKEL (reference sequence). This CDR3 comprises 15 residues. CDR3 nucleotide sequence: TGTGCCAGCAGCCAAGGTCCGGACCCGGGAGGAGGCTACACCTTC. This translates into CASSQGPDPGGGYTF.

The rearrangement links TRBV7-2 to TRBJ1-1; D gene uncertain. Trimming pared 4 bases from V and 1 base from J, leaving 10 bases between. Germline CDR1 is SGHTA and CDR2 is FQGNSA. There are 14 residues in the CDR3. CDR3 DNA: TGTGCCAGCAGCTCTGGCTCCTCGAACACTGAAGCTTTCTTT. This gives the protein CASSSGSSNTEAFF.

The CDR3 region has the DNA TGTGCCAGCACTGTCGGGGGTCGGACCTACGAGCAGTACTTC. Translated, it gives CASTVGGRTYEQYF. The rearrangement uses TRBV6-4 and TRBJ2-7, with D perhaps TRBD2 (6 bases). Germline CDR1 and CDR2: MRHNA and SNTAGT. Trimming removed 7 bases from V and 2 bases from J, with 15 bases in between. This CDR3 has 14 residues.

V usage is TRBV2 and J usage is TRBJ2-7, with a possible D match to TRBD1 (5 bases). This CDR3 is 14 amino acids long. Germline V CDR1 and CDR2: SNHLY, FYNNEI. V shed 6 bases and J shed 0 bases, with 12 bases lying between them. DNA of the CDR3: TGTGCCAGCAGGGTGCAGGGCACCTCCTACGAGCAGTACTTC. Protein product: CASRVQGTSYEQYF.

This clone appeared once. The rearrangement joins TRBV4-3 to TRBJ2-1, with 9 bases matching TRBD2. Germline values: CDR1 LGHNA, CDR2 YSLEER. CDR3 length: 15 residues. V was clipped by 1 base and J by 6 bases; unmatched bases: 4. The CDR3 coding sequence is TGCGCCAGCAGCCAAGGTAGCGGGAGTTCCAATGAGCAGTTCTTC. As protein: CASSQGSGSSNEQFF.

The rearrangement joins TRBV18 to TRBJ2-7, with TRBD1 matching 10 bases. The CDR3 extends over 14 amino acids. CDR1 and CDR2 (germline): KGHSH, LQKENI. The ends lost 6 bases at V and 1 base at J; junction bases unmatched: 3. The CDR3, as DNA: TGTGCCAGCTCGCTGGACAGGGGGTCCTACGAGCAGTACTTC. Its translation: CASSLDRGSYEQYF.

This rearrangement joins TRBV7-9 to TRBJ2-1, with 12 bases identical to TRBD2. Germline values: CDR1 SEHNR, CDR2 FQNEAQ (reference sequence). Trimming cost V 3 bases and J 5 bases; bases outside gene matches: 8. The CDR3 loop spans 17 amino acids. Here the CDR3 reads CASSFLTSGGIHNEQFF. Written as DNA, the CDR3 is TGTGCCAGCAGCTTTCTGACTAGCGGGGGCATCCACAATGAGCAGTTCTTC.

The CDR3 nucleotides read TGTGCCAGCAGTCCGGACAACCGGGCGAGTACTGAAGCTTTCTTT. Translating gives CASSPDNRASTEAFF. The J gene is TRBJ1-1, the V gene TRBV28; perhaps TRBD1 as D (5 bases). Trimming left V 5 bases short and J 5 bases short, with 18 bases between. The CDR3 runs 15 residues. Germline V gene data show CDR1 as MDHEN and CDR2 as SYDVKM.

This clone was recorded only once. The J gene is TRBJ1-1, the V gene TRBV10-3; 8 bases map to TRBD1. This CDR3 is built from 15 residues. V shed 10 bases and J 6 bases; nucleotides not matched to a gene: 16. Germline V gene sequence: CDR1 ENHRY, CDR2 SYGVKD. For the CDR3, the DNA is TGTGCCACCCGACAGGGGCCCCTGTTGTTCGCTGAAGCTTTCTTT. Its translation: CATRQGPLLFAEAFF.

The chain joins TRBV28 to TRBJ1-6; tentatively, D is TRBD1 (6 bases). The CDR3 is 14 residues long. Deletions cut 1 base from V and 5 bases from J, with 6 bases between. Germline loops: CDR1 MDHEN, CDR2 SYDVKM. The CDR3 reads CASSLYRDNSPLHF. CDR3 DNA: TGTGCCAGCAGTTTATACAGGGATAATTCACCCCTCCACTTT.